The rows below give T cell receptor beta chains drawn from one sample of a study of spatial heterogeneity in lung cancer. One entry per CDR3 protein, called by TCRdb with MiXCR from the 5' RACE reads. In the table there are about 48,000 distinct CDR3 sequences, approximately 5% of which are singletons. The sample was PBMCs, taken at surgery. These receptors all come from a male donor with early-stage non-small cell lung cancer. Both conserved end residues are part of each CDR3. The D gene is left open where the match is weak. The size of a clone is reported for some rows only, either as once, few or many, or as a class for expanded clones.

j_call v_call d_call clone_size cdr3_aa cdr3_nt
TRBJ2-5 TRBV10-1 TRBD2 many CASSELRTSGETQYF TGCGCCAGCAGTGAGTTGAGGACTAGCGGGGAGACCCAGTACTTC
TRBJ1-1 TRBV4-3 . many CASSQDWTTEAFF TGCGCCAGCAGCCAAGATTGGACCACTGAAGCTTTCTTT
TRBJ2-1 TRBV5-1 . many CASSLAVAGNEQFF TGCGCCAGCAGCTTGGCGGTAGCAGGGAATGAGCAGTTCTTC
TRBJ2-7 TRBV15 . many CATSRVGRSYEQYF TGTGCCACCAGCAGAGTAGGCCGCTCCTACGAGCAGTACTTC
TRBJ2-3 TRBV20-1 TRBD2 many CSAVSSGRGADTQYF TGCAGTGCTGTATCTAGCGGGAGAGGAGCAGATACGCAGTATTTT
TRBJ1-2 TRBV10-3 TRBD1 few CAIGGTGDYGYTF TGTGCCATCGGGGGGACAGGGGACTATGGCTACACCTTC
TRBJ2-5 TRBV20-1 TRBD1 many CSASKDRVEETQYF TGCAGTGCTAGTAAGGACAGGGTAGAAGAGACCCAGTACTTC
TRBJ2-7 TRBV28 . . CASSRLGTYEQYF TGTGCCAGCAGCCGCCTTGGTACCTACGAGCAGTACTTC
TRBJ2-7 TRBV14 TRBD2 few CASSLLAGSYEQYF TGTGCCAGCAGCCTCTTAGCGGGCTCCTACGAGCAGTACTTC
TRBJ2-6 TRBV19 . many CASIQSPARLSGANVLTF TGTGCCAGTATCCAATCCCCGGCGAGGCTCTCTGGGGCCAACGTCCTGACTTTC
TRBJ2-1 TRBV29-1 TRBD2 many CSVEPTSAYNEQFF TGCAGCGTTGAACCGACTAGCGCCTACAATGAGCAGTTCTTC
TRBJ2-3 TRBV29-1 . many CSVDGGPDTQYF TGCAGCGTTGATGGTGGCCCAGATACGCAGTATTTT
TRBJ1-6 TRBV20-1 TRBD1 many CSARRRDRGDSPLHF TGCAGTGCTAGACGCCGGGACAGGGGGGATTCACCCCTCCACTTT
TRBJ2-5 TRBV6-1 TRBD1 many CASRAGGQGFETQYF TGTGCCAGCAGGGCCGGGGGACAGGGTTTCGAGACCCAGTACTTC
TRBJ2-7 TRBV14 . many CASSSRTSQGAEQYF TGTGCCAGCAGCTCGCGTACCTCTCAGGGTGCCGAGCAGTACTTC
TRBJ2-1 TRBV2 TRBD2 . CASTKEEASGSYNEQFF TGTGCCAGCACCAAAGAGGAGGCTAGCGGCTCCTACAATGAGCAGTTCTTC
TRBJ2-1 TRBV5-4 TRBD2 . CASSRTSGRAYNEQFF TGTGCCAGCAGCCGAACTAGCGGGAGGGCATACAATGAGCAGTTCTTC
TRBJ2-3 TRBV19 TRBD2 many CASSPGLAGRDTQYF TGTGCCAGTAGCCCGGGACTAGCGGGAAGAGATACGCAGTATTTT
TRBJ2-3 TRBV28 . many CASSLGRQYYTQYF TGTGCCAGCAGTTTAGGTCGGCAGTACTATACGCAGTATTTT
TRBJ2-3 TRBV12-3/TRBV12-4 TRBD2 many CASRATSGRALTQYF TGTGCCAGCAGAGCGACTAGCGGGAGGGCCCTTACGCAGTATTTT
TRBJ2-1 TRBV11-2 . . CASSFDSFSSYNEQFF TGTGCCAGCAGCTTTGACTCCTTTAGCTCCTACAATGAGCAGTTCTTC
TRBJ2-1 TRBV20-1 TRBD1 many CSATDRVPGSYNEQFF TGCAGTGCAACAGACAGGGTTCCCGGTTCCTACAATGAGCAGTTCTTC
TRBJ2-5 TRBV15 . many CATSIGQETQYF TGTGCCACCAGCATCGGCCAAGAGACCCAGTACTTC
TRBJ2-2 TRBV5-4 . many CASTYGGDSLGGELFF TGTGCCAGCACCTACGGCGGGGACAGCTTAGGAGGGGAGCTGTTTTTT
TRBJ2-2 TRBV6-2/TRBV6-3 TRBD2 many CASSGLAGRIGELFF TGTGCCAGCAGTGGACTAGCGGGACGAATCGGGGAGCTGTTTTTT
TRBJ1-2 TRBV5-4 . many CASSPRGAGYGYTF TGTGCCAGCAGCCCGCGGGGGGCTGGCTATGGCTACACCTTC